The text below deals with one TCR beta chain. Its antigen remains undetermined. No clone much larger than this one lies a single base away; base qualities are absent. Library construction relied on the immunoSEQ multiplex PCR assay. A mixture of 60 forward primers for TCR Vbeta segments and 13 reverse primers for TCR Jbeta segments was used in the multiplex PCR. The CDR3 region of rearranged TCR beta genes was amplified from genomic DNA by a multiplex PCR assay. The Illumina HiSeq System was used to sequence the amplified TCR beta libraries as 87-base-pair reads. Concerning the study's data processing: A later analysis counted approximately 74 million unique TCR beta chains across the 670 or so repertoires, and roughly 9.9 million of these chains were shared by at least two donors. A nearest-neighbor algorithm error-corrected the raw reads and collapsed the reads into unique sequences, merging closely related sequences to remove PCR and sequencing errors. CDR3 sequences were aligned to IMGT reference sequences to assign V, D and J gene segments. For a sequence to be retained, at least a six-nucleotide match to both a V gene segment and a J gene segment was required. Rearrangements were classified as productive when the CDR3 lacked stop codons and remained in frame with V and J, and all other rearrangements were classified as non-productive. CDR3 was defined according to IMGT convention as the region running from the second conserved V-encoded cysteine to the conserved J-encoded phenylalanine. In an earlier analysis of more than 550 of the donors, sequences lacking an unambiguous match to a single V gene segment were excluded. An earlier analysis of a few hundred of the donors called V segments functional above 56.7% productive rearrangements and segregating when the between-donor standard deviation exceeded 5%. A statistical classification framework was built for diagnosing cytomegalovirus status from the catalog of TCR beta chain sequences. In a later analysis, V and J genes were assigned by comparing TCR nucleotide sequences against IMGT/GENE-DB human TR gene sequences. Using the TCRdist pipeline, a later analysis assigned CDR3 sequences along with most-parsimonious VDJ recombination scenarios. In a later analysis, each TCR beta chain was defined by its CDR3 amino acid sequence together with its V-gene family, and reads lacking a unique V-gene family were excluded. In a later analysis, 450 to 600 highly shared, low-generation-probability nucleotide sequences were removed to address suspected cross-contamination and a sequencing artifact. In a later analysis, a clonal expansion index was calculated for each public chain from normalized within-repertoire ranks of inferred template counts. In a later analysis, generation probabilities were computed with a VDJ recombination model fitted to out-of-frame rearrangements, and the resulting probabilities were checked against IGoR. Hypergeometric tests were used in a later analysis to score TCR-TCR, TCR-HLA and TCR-CMV co-occurrence, with a repertoire-size bias correction applied to the TCR pairs. In a later analysis, false discovery rates were estimated by permuting HLA or CMV assignments 20 times. In a later analysis, co-occurring TCRs were grouped with DBSCAN, and TCRdist sequence similarity was added when clustering was performed within HLA-allele-positive subsets. For co-occurrence clustering, repertoires with fewer than 30,000 or more than 120,000 public chains were excluded, along with roughly 5 repertoires with anomalous nucleotide sharing. Sourced from immuneACCESS, this table was stored by TCRdb with only in-frame sequences that have V and J called. A share of the clones is absent; for the studies checked, an unresolved V gene accounts for under half, and the remainder has no known explanation. V, J and clone size were drawn from that table, and D and trimming were deduced from the DNA. The sample has more than 95,000 clones on record, more than 65% of them singletons. The top ten clonotypes cover approximately 4% of the sample.

V drops 3 bases and J drops 2 bases, leaving 10 bases in between. CDR1 and CDR2 were assigned from the germline V gene as MNHNS and SASEGT. Taken from cysteine to phenylalanine, the CDR3 has 15 residues. Left in the record is the CDR3 DNA by itself, 45 bases read in frame from the first base. The cohort was made up of roughly 670 healthy bone marrow donors. At the time of sampling, all cohort members were nominally healthy, though unrecorded immune exposures were likely present. The donor tested CMV seropositive, placing the donor among the 250 to 350 seropositive members of the cohort. A peripheral blood sample was collected from each donor, and TCR beta sequencing was performed on peripheral blood mononuclear cells. Genomic DNA extraction from the blood cell samples was performed with the Qiagen DNeasy Blood Extraction Kit. This sample stems from a study of cytomegalovirus exposure and HLA in healthy donors (dated by TCRdb to the late 2010s). A note on the overall study: According to an earlier analysis of 587 of the donors, about 179 million T cells yielded 117 million unique TCR beta sequences and 276 Gb of sequence data. An early release covering some 640 HLA-typed donors comprised about 300 gigabases of sequencing data and around 86 million unique TCR sequences. Among the approximately 400 genotyped donors, about 83% belonged to the genetic ancestry cluster associated with self-reported Caucasian donors. The aim of the study was to test whether cataloging public T cell receptors could identify signatures of past pathogen exposure. Using immunosequencing, the study profiled T cell repertoires from 500 to 800 subjects and related those repertoires to cytomegalovirus serostatus. Besides the first cohort of roughly 700 subjects, a separate validation cohort made up of some 110 different subjects was used. High-throughput TCR immunosequencing, statistical association of individual TCRs with disease status, and machine learning were combined to predict cytomegalovirus infection status. A later analysis re-examined previously published TCR beta repertoires from hundreds of donors and added high-resolution HLA genotyping to investigate patterns of TCR occurrence. Rather than using new phenotypic data, the later analysis identified candidate immune exposures from TCR beta sequences and from how often those sequences occurred across donors. An earlier analysis of some 500 of the donors applied high-throughput TCR beta sequencing to assess whether each TCR beta V gene segment acted as functional or pseudogenic. Alongside the repertoire data, information on donor age, sex, ethnicity and CMV serostatus was compiled. A later genetic analysis used genome-wide SNP genotypes for about 65% of the 666 donors, treating that subset as a discovery cohort. Every discovery cohort repertoire had been produced on one sequencing platform. HLA typing covered class I and class II loci at four-digit resolution. Typing coverage differed by locus: A, B, C, DRB1 and DQB1 were typed in about 629-640 donors, DQA1 in around 500, DPA1 in 600 to 610, and DPB1 in approximately 450. A handful of DR-DQ haplotypes were handled as single units for association and clustering because linkage in the cohort was strong. On average, roughly 250,000 unique TCR beta nucleotide sequences were sequenced per donor among a few hundred genotyped donors of the cohort, with roughly 19% of those sequences being non-productive.

Results the study describes overall, beyond this receptor: The earlier analysis of some 560 of the donors excluded 15 to 20 rarely observed V segments, including chromosome 9 orphons, because counts were too low. The classifier was reported to diagnose cytomegalovirus status with high specificity and sensitivity in both the original cohort and the validation cohort. The 87-base-pair reads could not distinguish some IMGT-functional V segments, including TRBV6-2 and TRBV6-3, so those segments were excluded. A later analysis found that most CMV-associated TCR beta chains appeared HLA-restricted, with HLA associations seemingly driven largely by CMV exposure. In a later analysis, several top co-occurrence clusters were reported to appear linked to parvovirus B19, influenza, CMV and Epstein-Barr virus. In vitro tests confirmed that three of the cytomegalovirus-associated TCR beta chains recognize cytomegalovirus antigens. Across donors, most TCR sequences were observed very rarely, whereas some public TCRs were present in many individuals. The cohort was sequenced for TCR beta chains only, and without alpha or paired-chain data the features that could be detected were limited. Sequencing depth was assumed to be roughly uniform across donors in the presence/absence analyses, though that assumption may not hold. A further reported finding was that TCR beta sequences accurately predicted the HLA-A and HLA-B alleles for most subjects in the first cohort. In a later analysis, TCR association rates were found to vary across HLA loci, with the most associated TCRs seen for DRB1 alleles and the fewest for HLA-C alleles. In a later analysis, HLA-associated TCR beta chains showed more clonal expansion and lower generation probabilities than non-associated chains that were equally common. In the study, some 160 TCR beta chains were listed as associated with cytomegalovirus. Because HLA typing was unavailable for some donors at each locus, only the typed subset was used in association tests. The only immune exposure information available for the cohort was CMV serostatus. The authors suggested that the approach could potentially be generalized to other disease states and immunological phenotypes. Linkage disequilibrium might explain the correlated functional status among segregating V segments, but an unknown experimental factor could not be excluded. The sequencing pipeline was judged likely to have produced a cluster of highly shared sequence variants as a technical artifact. An earlier analysis of 587 of the donors showed that most TCR beta V segments appeared in productive rearrangements either about 87% or about 30% of the time, which broadly matched IMGT annotations. In a later genetic analysis, a missense DCLRE1C variant was associated with V-gene and J-gene trimming of TCR beta chains, and the association was replicated in an independent cohort. A later genetic analysis reported fewer N-insertions in productive TCRs among donors in an Asian-associated ancestry cluster than the roughly 620-donor mean. A later analysis associated around 16,000 TCR beta sequences with specific HLA alleles at a false discovery rate of 0.05. When HLA alleles, especially DR and DQ, strongly co-occurred, TCR associations were difficult to assign to individual alleles.

The sequenced sample consisted of PBMCs. The sequence is built from TRBV6-1 and TRBJ2-2; 6 matching bases give a weak D call of TRBD1. The sequence derives from a man aged 18 to 30 in good health and CMV-seropositive. The CDR3 loop reads CASSDLQGNTGELFF. The nucleotides are TGTGCCAGCAGTGACTTACAGGGAAACACCGGGGAGCTGTTTTTT.